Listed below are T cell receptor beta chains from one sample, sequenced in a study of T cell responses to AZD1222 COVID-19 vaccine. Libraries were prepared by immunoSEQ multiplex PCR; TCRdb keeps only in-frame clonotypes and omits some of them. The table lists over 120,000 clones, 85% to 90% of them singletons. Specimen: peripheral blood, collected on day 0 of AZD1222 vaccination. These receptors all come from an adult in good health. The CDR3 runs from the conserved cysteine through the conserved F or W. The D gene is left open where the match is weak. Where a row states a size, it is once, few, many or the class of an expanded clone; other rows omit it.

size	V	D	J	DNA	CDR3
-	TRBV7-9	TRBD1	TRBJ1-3	TGTGCCAGCAGCTCCTCAGGGGGGAGGCGGTCTGGAAACACCATATATTTT	CASSSSGGRRSGNTIYF
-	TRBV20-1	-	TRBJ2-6	TGCAGTGCTAGTCCACGAAGGGGTGAGGCCGGGGCCAACGTCCTGACTTTC	CSASPRRGEAGANVLTF
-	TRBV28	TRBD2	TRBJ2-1	TGTGCCAGCAGTTCGACTAGCGGGAGGGACGAGCAGTTCTTC	CASSSTSGRDEQFF
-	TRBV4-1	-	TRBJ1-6	TGCGCCAGCAGCCAAAAACCGGATTCACCCCTCCACTTT	CASSQKPDSPLHF
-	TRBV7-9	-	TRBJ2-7	TGTGCCAGCAGCCGAACGAATTCCGAGCAGTACTTC	CASSRTNSEQYF
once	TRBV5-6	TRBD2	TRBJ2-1	TGTGCCAGCAGCTTTTTATGGGCTAGCGGCGGCGATGAGCAGTTCTTC	CASSFLWASGGDEQFF
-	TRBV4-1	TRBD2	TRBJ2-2	TGCGCCAGCAGGACGGGGACTAGCGGGAGTGGCGGGGAGCTGTTTTTT	CASRTGTSGSGGELFF
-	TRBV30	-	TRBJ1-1	TGTGCCTGGAGTCTGGGTAGGGGAACCACTGAAGCTTTCTTT	CAWSLGRGTTEAFF
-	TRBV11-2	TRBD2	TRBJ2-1	TGTGCCAGCGCTGCCCTAGCGGGGGGGAACAATGAGCAGTTCTTC	CASAALAGGNNEQFF
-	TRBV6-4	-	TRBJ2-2	TGTGCCAGCAGTGACTCTGGCCAGGGTTTACTGTTTTTT	CASSDSGQGLLFF
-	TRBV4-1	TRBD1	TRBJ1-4	TGCGCCAGCAGTCCCAAGTCGCAAATTTGGACAGGCGGCGAAAAACTGTTTTTT	CASSPKSQIWTGGEKLFF
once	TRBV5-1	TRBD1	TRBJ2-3	TGCGCCAGTTCGGGACAGGGCACAGATACGCAGTATTTT	CASSGQGTDTQYF
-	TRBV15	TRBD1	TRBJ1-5	TGTGCCACCAGCAGAGCAAGAGGGGGCCGCAATCAGCCCCAGCATTTT	CATSRARGGRNQPQHF
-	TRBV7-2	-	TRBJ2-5	TGTGCCAGCAGCCCTTTCCAGTCACAAGAGACCCAGTACTTC	CASSPFQSQETQYF
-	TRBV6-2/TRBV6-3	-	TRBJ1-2	TGTGCCAGCAGCCCCGCAATGAACTATGGCTACACCTTC	CASSPAMNYGYTF
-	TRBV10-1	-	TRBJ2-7	TGCGCCAGCAGTGAATCGGGGGCCGGCAGAGACGAGCAGTACTTC	CASSESGAGRDEQYF
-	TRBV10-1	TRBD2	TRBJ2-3	TGCGCCAGCAGTGAGTATCGCGGGAGCCCGCAGTATTTT	CASSEYRGSPQYF
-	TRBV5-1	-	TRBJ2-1	TGCGCCAGCAGGGTCGGTGACAATGAGCAGTTCTTC	CASRVGDNEQFF
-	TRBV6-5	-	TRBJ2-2	TGTGCCAGCAGGCACAGGGATGCCGGGGAGCTGTTTTTT	CASRHRDAGELFF
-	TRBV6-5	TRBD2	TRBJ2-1	TGTGCCAGCATAGCGGGAGTGGGTGAGCAGTTCTTC	CASIAGVGEQFF
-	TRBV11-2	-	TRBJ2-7	TGTGCCAGCAGCTTAGGGTCGGGGCGTTACGAGCAGTACTTC	CASSLGSGRYEQYF
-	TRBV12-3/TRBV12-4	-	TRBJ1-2	TGTGCCAGCAGTCATACAGTCGGCTATGGCTACACCTTC	CASSHTVGYGYTF